Presented here are 14 T cell receptor beta chains from one specimen sequenced in a study of PD-L1 blockade in urothelial cancer. Noted time point: pretreatment peripheral blood. Generated by immunoSEQ multiplex PCR, the TCRdb table keeps only in-frame clones and is missing some. This table has tens of thousands of clones, 79% appearing once. This sample comprised PBMCs, obtained around atezolizumab (anti-PD-L1) treatment. The receptor source for this set is a man aged 65 to 85 with urothelial cancer.

The chain employs TRBV30 and TRBJ2-7, with 13 positions matching TRBD2. The junction had 3 bases not matched to a gene; V was cut back by 0 bases and J by 7 bases. Germline CDR1 reads GTSNPN; CDR2 reads SVGIG (reference sequence). CDR3 length: 14 amino acids. This CDR3 reads CAWSVGTSGIEQYF. CDR3 nucleotides: TGTGCCTGGAGTGTAGGGACTAGCGGGATAGAGCAGTACTTC.

There are a few counts of this clone. This chain connects TRBV10-3 to TRBJ1-5; D ambiguous. The V gene's germline CDR1 is ENHRY and CDR2 SYGVKD. The V gene lost 3 bases and the J gene lost 7 bases, with 16 bases spanning the gap. This CDR3 has 15 amino acids. The CDR3 sequence: CAISDGRGESQPQHF. The CDR3 DNA is TGTGCCATCAGTGACGGGCGCGGGGAAAGCCAGCCCCAGCATTTT.

The chain's CDR3 is CASSRNGQAEETQYF. For the CDR3, the DNA is TGTGCCAGCAGCCGAAATGGACAGGCCGAAGAGACCCAGTACTTC. V is TRBV7-2 and J is TRBJ2-5; the match to TRBD1 covers 7 bases. J lost 3 bases, V lost 5 bases, and 9 bases had no gene match. The germline V gene has CDR1 SGHTA and CDR2 FQGNSA. CDR3 length equals 15 residues.

The sample holds a few counts of this clone. The rearrangement uses TRBV18 and TRBJ2-1; 10 positions match TRBD2. The V gene end was trimmed by 8 bases and the J gene end by 0 bases; junction bases not matched to a gene: 4. Germline CDR1 reads KGHSH; CDR2 reads LQKENI. CDR3 size: 15 residues. CDR3 nucleotides: TGTGCCAGCCGTTCTAGCGGGAGCTCCTACAATGAGCAGTTCTTC. It translates to CASRSSGSSYNEQFF.

The V and J genes are TRBV19 and TRBJ1-2, with D perhaps matching TRBD1 (6 bases). Trimming pared 0 bases from V and 8 bases from J, leaving 10 bases between. The CDR3 loop spans 13 amino acids. CDR1 and CDR2 from the germline V gene are LNHDA and SQIVND (reference sequence). CDR3 in DNA: TGTGCCAGTAGTATAGACAGGGGCGGCGGCTACACCTTC. Translating it yields CASSIDRGGGYTF. Filled out from reference TRBV19 and TRBJ1-2, the complete variable domain reads DGGITQSPKYLFRKEGQNVTLSCEQNLNHDAMYWYRQDPGQGLRLIYYSQIVNDFQKGDIAEGYSVSREKKESFPLTVTSAQKNPTAFYLCASSIDRGGGYTFGSGTRLTVV.

V usage is TRBV20-1 and J usage is TRBJ2-1; D is undetermined. V was cut by 1 base and J by 8 bases, with 6 bases left in between. The CDR3 is 11 residues long. Looked up from germline, CDR1 is DFQATT and CDR2 is SNEGSKA (reference sequence). CDR3 DNA: TGCAGTGCTAGAGGTTCCTATGAGCAGTTCTTC. Translation: CSARGSYEQFF.

This chain joins TRBV27 and TRBJ2-3; 7 bases fit TRBD2. Trimming at V came to 6 bases and at J to 0 bases, leaving 9 bases not matched to a gene. CDR3 length: 16 amino acids. Germline assignment: CDR1 MNHEY and CDR2 SMNVEV (reference sequence). The CDR3 loop reads CASSSGRMLSTDTQYF. Written as DNA, the CDR3 is TGTGCCAGCAGCTCCGGGAGGATGCTCAGCACAGATACGCAGTATTTT.

Only a few counts were recorded for this clone. The rearrangement uses TRBV7-8 and TRBJ2-1; TRBD2 agrees at 13 bases. The CDR3 has 13 residues. The V gene end was trimmed by 1 base and the J gene end by 15 bases; junction bases not matched to a gene: 3. Germline CDR1 SGHVS, CDR2 FQNEAQ. The CDR3 nucleotides are TGTGCCAGCAGCTTAGGGACTAGCGGGAGTGGGTTCTTC. Its translation: CASSLGTSGSGFF.

The chain couples TRBV7-9 to TRBJ1-2; TRBD1 matches at 8 bases. J gave up 11 bases and V 3 bases, and 5 bases lay outside the gene matches. The CDR3 extends over 12 amino acids. CDR1 and CDR2 from the germline V gene are SEHNR and FQNEAQ (reference sequence). This CDR3 is CASSLEDRGYTF. The CDR3 nucleotides are TGTGCCAGCAGCTTGGAAGACAGGGGATACACCTTC.

This chain uses TRBV5-1 with TRBJ2-7, with D tentatively TRBD1 (6 bases). The V gene lost 1 base and the J gene lost 2 bases, with 13 bases spanning the gap. The length of the CDR3 is 15 residues. Germline CDR1 reads SGHRS; CDR2 reads YFSETQ. DNA for the CDR3: TGCGCCAGCAGCTTGAATACAGGGATAGCCTACGAGCAGTACTTC. Translating gives CASSLNTGIAYEQYF.

This clone showed up just a few times. The chain combines TRBV10-3 with TRBJ1-2, with 7 bases matching TRBD1. The CDR3 extends over 16 amino acids. The germline CDR1 and CDR2 sequences are ENHRY and SYGVKD. Trimming took 2 bases from V and 3 from J; bases not matched to a gene: 9. CDR3 loop: CAISEKPRGTDYGYTF. DNA of the CDR3: TGTGCCATCAGTGAGAAACCTAGAGGGACAGACTATGGCTACACCTTC.

V gene TRBV28 combines with J gene TRBJ1-3; D perhaps matches TRBD1 (6 bases). The CDR3 extends over 14 amino acids. Germline assignment: CDR1 MDHEN and CDR2 SYDVKM. Trimming left V 6 bases short and J 5 bases short, with 14 bases between. In DNA, the CDR3 is TGTGCCAGCAGCCAAGGGGGTGATAGAAACACCATATATTTT. This sequence encodes CASSQGGDRNTIYF.

The chain couples TRBV9 to TRBJ2-1, with a weak D call TRBD2 (6 bases). V was clipped by 0 bases and J by 4 bases, with 20 bases between them. The CDR3 covers 18 residues. The V gene's germline CDR1 is SGDLS and CDR2 YYNGEE. Written as DNA, the CDR3 is TGTGCCAGCAGCGTAGCCGCGAGGACATCGGGGAGGTACAATGAGCAGTTCTTC. This codes for CASSVAARTSGRYNEQFF.

V usage is TRBV2 and J usage is TRBJ2-1, with 14 bases fitting TRBD2. CDR3 length equals 18 residues. V lost 7 bases to trimming and J lost 9 bases; unmatched junction nucleotides: 17. Germline loops: CDR1 SNHLY, CDR2 FYNNEI. CDR3 DNA: TGTGCCAGCATCCCCCGCGGGACTAGCGGGAGTCGGTGGGGTGAGCAGTTCTTC. Its protein product is CASIPRGTSGSRWGEQFF.